The clone carrying this T cell receptor beta chain appeared a single time. The table came from immunoSEQ multiplex PCR; TCRdb's copy has only in-frame clones and leaves some out. Seen here are 150,000 or so clones, roughly 70% observed once, and the top ten hold around 3%. The source of the sample is a study of blood T cell repertoires in COVID-19. The sequence was collected from a woman older than 75 with acute or convalescent COVID-19. The sample was peripheral blood.

The CDR3 protein is CASSSGLTETEAFF. CDR3 coding DNA: TGTGCCAGCAGTTCAGGACTCACAGAAACTGAAGCTTTCTTT. V gene TRBV3-1 (or the pseudogene TRBV3-2) combines with J gene TRBJ1-1, with D unclear. Germline loops: CDR1 LGHDT, CDR2 YNNKEL (reference sequence). The ends were cut back, 6 bases at V and 5 bases at J, with 16 bases in the middle. The CDR3 is 14 amino acids.